Presented here are 7 T cell receptor beta chains from one specimen sequenced in a study of cytomegalovirus exposure and HLA in healthy donors. PCR used 60 Vbeta primers and 13 Jbeta primers. Clones were read by immunoSEQ multiplex PCR, and TCRdb kept only the in-frame ones, dropping some. The sample yields some 140,000 clones, 72% seen once. Sequencing was performed on PBMCs. Source of these receptors: a man aged 50-59 years in good health and CMV-seropositive.

The chain has TRBV28 and TRBJ2-1, with 7 bases aligning to TRBD1. The CDR3 has 18 amino acids. In germline, CDR1 is MDHEN, CDR2 SYDVKM. Unmatched junction bases numbered 15, after V lost 6 bases and J lost 1 base. The CDR3 DNA is TGTGCCAGCAGGCATGACAGGGATATTGCTCTTTCCTACAATGAGCAGTTCTTC. Residues: CASRHDRDIALSYNEQFF. Full variable domain (missing parts from reference TRBV28 and TRBJ2-1): DVKVTQSSRYLVKRTGEKVFLECVQDMDHENMFWYRQDPGLGLRLIYFSYDVKMKEKGDIPEGYSVSREKKERFSLILESASTNQTSMYLCASRHDRDIALSYNEQFFGPGTRLTVL.

This chain connects TRBV27 to TRBJ2-3; D perhaps matches TRBD2 (6 bases). CDR1 is MNHEY and CDR2 is SMNVEV in the germline V gene (reference sequence). With 3 bases removed from V and 3 bases from J, the gap between germline ends came to 13 bases. The CDR3 runs to 15 residues. The CDR3 sequence is CASSFTVRGTDTQYF. As DNA, the CDR3 is TGTGCCAGCAGTTTCACAGTCCGGGGGACAGATACGCAGTATTTT.

The chain links TRBV7-9 to TRBJ1-2; 8 bases agree with TRBD1. The CDR3 is made up of 18 amino acids. Germline CDR1 is SEHNR and CDR2 is FQNEAQ (reference sequence). V trimming: 0 bases; J trimming: 5 bases; junction bases outside the gene matches: 14. CDR3 bases: TGTGCCAGCAGCTTAGCCGGGGCAGGGGGCGCCGACCTATATGGCTACACCTTC. Protein: CASSLAGAGGADLYGYTF.

The chain has TRBV6-5 and TRBJ1-3; no reliable D call. The V gene's germline CDR1 is MNHEY and CDR2 SVGAGI. Trimming pared 0 bases from V and 1 base from J, leaving 10 bases between. The CDR3 length is 16 residues. CDR3 nucleotides: TGTGCCAGCAGTTACTCGGAGGTATTGTCTGGAAACACCATATATTTT. As protein: CASSYSEVLSGNTIYF.

The chain links TRBV7-6 to TRBJ1-2, with TRBD1 identical over 8 bases. V shed 6 bases, J shed 0 bases, and the junction held 6 bases outside the gene matches. CDR3 length equals 15 residues. Germline V lookup: CDR1 SGHVS, CDR2 FNYEAQ. CDR3 amino acids: CASSLGQATNYGYTF. The CDR3, as DNA: TGTGCCAGCAGTTTGGGACAGGCAACTAACTATGGCTACACCTTC.

The gene calls are TRBV19 and TRBJ1-4; 7 nucleotides align to TRBD1. The V and J ends lost 5 bases and 12 bases, in that order; junction bases with no gene match: 9. The CDR3 extends over 13 amino acids. CDR1 and CDR2 from the germline V gene are LNHDA and SQIVND (reference sequence). CDR3 sequence (DNA): TGTGCCAGTAGTCCCGACAGGGCCCGGCAACTGTTTTTT. Amino acids: CASSPDRARQLFF. Together with reference TRBV19 and TRBJ1-4, the CDR3 gives the full variable domain: DGGITQSPKYLFRKEGQNVTLSCEQNLNHDAMYWYRQDPGQGLRLIYYSQIVNDFQKGDIAEGYSVSREKKESFPLTVTSAQKNPTAFYLCASSPDRARQLFFGSGTQLSVL.

This rearrangement joins TRBV7-9 to TRBJ2-7; D is possibly TRBD1 (6 bases). This CDR3 has 15 residues. With 5 bases removed from V and 2 bases from J, the gap between germline ends came to 16 bases. Germline V gene lookup returns CDR1 SEHNR and CDR2 FQNEAQ (reference sequence). CDR3 sequence: CASSLRRTATYEQYF. The CDR3 nucleotides are TGTGCCAGCAGCCTCCGCCGGACAGCAACCTACGAGCAGTACTTC.